This T cell receptor (beta chain) derives from a study of breast tumors, draining lymph nodes, adjacent tissues (dated by TCRdb to between 2015 and 2016). Study-wide context: In breast cancer patients, the study compared the TCR beta repertoires of tumor, adjacent nontumor tissue and axillary lymph nodes. In human breast cancer, the study set out to evaluate how tumor, surrounding tissue and draining lymph node repertoires relate to one another and whether T cells may move between these sites.

Here is what the overall study found, with its caveats: In luminal-like breast cancer, tumor and nontumor tissue repertoires resembled each other significantly more than in basal-like breast cancer. The data were considered consistent with the idea that most tumor T cells come from the lymph node and then expand in tumor tissue. Tumors showed preferential V and J gene usage, and their T-cell repertoire diversity fell below that of lymph nodes yet above that of nontumor tissue. The study presented the conclusion that tumor T cells originate in lymph nodes as consistent with a hypothesis, not as something directly demonstrated.

Lymph node samples were obtained from the axillary draining lymph nodes of breast cancer patients. Sequencing relied on an Illumina HiSeq 2000. TCR beta chain libraries were generated through multiplex PCR amplification. High-throughput sequencing was used to analyze the amplified TCR beta chain products. TCRdb reprocessed the public reads (quality trimming at Q25 with fastp, clone calling with MiXCR) and kept in-frame beta chains. Each CDR3 protein appears once, grouped with its most common genes and DNA. This sample is represented by approximately 90,000 distinct CDR3 sequences; approximately 28% of them were singletons. Of the sample, over 7.5% is held by the ten largest clones. The CDR3 goes from the cysteine to the phenylalanine over 15 residues. Left in the record is the CDR3 DNA by itself, 45 bases read in frame from the first base. Via the germline V gene, CDR1 is LGHNA and CDR2 YSLEER. V lost 4 bases and J lost 4 bases, and the count of bases not matched to a germline gene is 7.

This clonotype is deemed medium-sized (0.01 to 0.1%). Its cognate antigen has yet to be identified. It has no much larger one-base neighbor in the sample; base qualities were not kept. The V and J segments used are TRBV4-3 and TRBJ2-7, and TRBD2 aligns with 10 junction nucleotides. Source material: axillary lymph node tissue. The TCR sequence derives from a female donor with breast cancer. Some clones in this sample may be carry-over from other donors' samples. The CDR3 is CASSPGASGRYEQYF. The DNA sequence follows: TGCGCCAGCAGCCCGGGGGCTAGCGGGAGATACGAGCAGTACTTC.